The rows below give T cell receptor beta chains drawn from one sample of a study of T cell changes during pregnancy in multiple sclerosis. Data came from immunoSEQ multiplex PCR; TCRdb stores just in-frame clones and leaves some out. The sample shows about 53,000 clones, about 88% of them seen only once. Sequences were derived from CD8+ T cells from peripheral blood mononuclear cells, sampled before pregnancy. These receptors all stem from a female donor with multiple sclerosis, enrolled in a pregnancy study. CDR3s include the opening cysteine and the closing phenylalanine or tryptophan.

TRBV7-3	CASSSPRRGRNSPLHF
TRBV27	CASSLRGPGVTYEQYF
TRBV2	CASSEAAGYTF
TRBV15	CATSRDLREAFF
TRBV9	CASNRDRGTDEQYF
TRBV7-9	CASSLSSADGYTF
TRBV6-1	CASSDPVYNEQFF
TRBV9	CASTYGAGELFF
TRBV19	CASSIDLSRGGQPQHF
TRBV6-1	CASSQPGDSTGYTF
TRBV6-5	CASRAGTDTQYF
TRBV25-1	CASSGYKRSTGELFF
TRBV27	CASSRGTSKNIQYF
TRBV5-4	CASSNLWAGVSPSTDTQYF
TRBV7-6	CASSLGPSNQPQHF
TRBV11-2	CASSLGPPGQGLLNYGYTF